The sequence of this TCR beta chain was determined in a study of blood T cells in healthy people across ages. The authors ran a second PCR of 7 to 11 cycles using a sample-barcoded 5' primer and a J-beta primer mix. Through a template-switch adaptor with 12 random nucleotides, each cDNA molecule received a tag. MiXCR, run by TCRdb on the 5' RACE reads, gives a single entry per CDR3 protein. This table has approximately 800,000 distinct CDR3 sequences, roughly 25% appearing once. The ends were cut back, 5 bases at V and 7 bases at J, with 18 bases in the middle. The CDR3 is 15 amino acids. Germline lookup yields CDR1 SGHTA and CDR2 FQGTGA. Total RNA was isolated from each sample in quantities of at least 5 micrograms. The sample was also linked to a second study, of T cells of mothers and their children.

The receptor comes from a boy younger than 18 in good health. The sample was blood. The rearrangement uses TRBV7-3 and TRBJ2-1; no reliable D call. The CDR3 coding sequence is TGTGCCAGCAGCGAGAACTTAGGGATGCGAAATGAGCAGTTCTTC. Translation gives CASSENLGMRNEQFF. The variable domain in full, completed from reference TRBV7-3 and TRBJ2-1, reads GAGVSQTPSNKVTEKGKYVELRCDPISGHTALYWYRQSLGQGPEFLIYFQGTGAADDSGLPNDRFFAVRPEGSVSTLKIQRTERGDSAVYLCASSENLGMRNEQFFGPGTRLTVL.